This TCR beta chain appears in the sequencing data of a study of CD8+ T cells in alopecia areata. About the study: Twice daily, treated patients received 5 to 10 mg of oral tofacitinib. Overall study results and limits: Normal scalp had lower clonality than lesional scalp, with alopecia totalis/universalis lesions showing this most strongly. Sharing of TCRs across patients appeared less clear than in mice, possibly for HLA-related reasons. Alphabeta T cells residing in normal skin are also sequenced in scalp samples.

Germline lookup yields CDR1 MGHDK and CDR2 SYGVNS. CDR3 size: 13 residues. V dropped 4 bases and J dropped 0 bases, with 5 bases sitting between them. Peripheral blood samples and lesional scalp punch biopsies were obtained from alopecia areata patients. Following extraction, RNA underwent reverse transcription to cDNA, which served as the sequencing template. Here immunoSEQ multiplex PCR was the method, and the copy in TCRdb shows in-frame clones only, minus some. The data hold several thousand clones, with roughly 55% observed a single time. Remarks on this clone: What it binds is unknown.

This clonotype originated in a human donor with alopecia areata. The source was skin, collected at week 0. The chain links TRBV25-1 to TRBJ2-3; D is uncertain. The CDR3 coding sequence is TGTGCCAGCAGTGTCACCAGCACAGATACGCAGTATTTT. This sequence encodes CASSVTSTDTQYF.